A single T cell receptor beta chain is shown here with its context. Its target is unknown. Sequencing was performed with immunoSEQ multiplex PCR; in TCRdb, only in-frame clones are kept and a portion is missing. In the table there are approximately 740,000 clones, 74% of which are singletons. The data are from a study of shared clonotypes between healthy human individuals. About the research overall: There were three CD4 naive, three CD4 memory, two CD8 naive and one CD8 memory plates per donor. General study points: It was the non-shared clonotypes that had lower generation probabilities than clonotypes shared by all four donors. In general, naive subsets displayed greater estimated richness than memory subsets did.

The sequence was obtained from a woman aged 25 to 39 in good health. The sample consisted of memory CD4+ T cells sorted from blood. The subset: CD45RA-negative fraction.

CDR3 residues: CASRLTGVGDGEQYF. The CDR3 DNA reads TGTGCCAGTAGACTGACCGGCGTGGGGGATGGCGAGCAGTACTTC. This sequence joins TRBV19 and TRBJ2-7; D is tentatively TRBD1 or TRBD2 (5 bases each). Germline CDR1 is LNHDA and CDR2 is SQIVND (reference sequence). The CDR3 is 15 amino acids. Trimming shortened V by 6 bases and J by 6 bases, and 21 bases separated the two germline ends. Looking up the rest from reference TRBV19 and TRBJ2-7 gives the full variable domain: DGGITQSPKYLFRKEGQNVTLSCEQNLNHDAMYWYRQDPGQGLRLIYYSQIVNDFQKGDIAEGYSVSREKKESFPLTVTSAQKNPTAFYLCASRLTGVGDGEQYFGPGTRLTVT.